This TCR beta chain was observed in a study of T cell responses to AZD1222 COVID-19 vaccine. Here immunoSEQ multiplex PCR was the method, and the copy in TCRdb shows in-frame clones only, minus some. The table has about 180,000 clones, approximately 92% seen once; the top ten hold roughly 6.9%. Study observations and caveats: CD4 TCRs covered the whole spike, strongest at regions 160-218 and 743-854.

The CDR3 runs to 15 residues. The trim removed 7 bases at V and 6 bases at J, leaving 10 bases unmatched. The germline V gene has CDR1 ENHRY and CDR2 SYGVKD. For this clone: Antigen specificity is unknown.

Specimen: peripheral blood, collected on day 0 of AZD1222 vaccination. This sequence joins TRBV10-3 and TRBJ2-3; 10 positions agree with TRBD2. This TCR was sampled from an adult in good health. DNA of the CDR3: TGTGCCATCACAAACGTAGCGGGGGGTTTGGATACGCAGTATTTT. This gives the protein CAITNVAGGLDTQYF.